What follows are 30 T cell receptor beta chains derived from one specimen sequenced in a study of Tregs in tolerant kidney transplant recipients. Method: immunoSEQ multiplex PCR; TCRdb's copy keeps in-frame clones and lacks some. The sample has about 100,000 clones, 90% seen once. This specimen consisted of CD4+ T cells from blood, obtained before the transplant. The receptors stem from a human donor who received a combined kidney and bone marrow transplant.

The rearrangement joins TRBV28 to TRBJ1-3; no definite D call. The germline V gene encodes CDR1 MDHEN and CDR2 SYDVKM. V lost 8 bases to trimming and J lost 0 bases, with 8 bases between them. This CDR3 is built from 13 residues. The CDR3 DNA sequence: TGTGCCAGCCGCAGGTACTCTGGAAACACCATATATTTT. Translated: CASRRYSGNTIYF.

The V call is TRBV10-3, the J call TRBJ2-3; the match to TRBD1 covers 11 bases. Germline CDR1 and CDR2: ENHRY and SYGVKD. Unmatched junction bases numbered 5, after V lost 3 bases and J lost 0 bases. The CDR3 runs to 17 residues. The CDR3 DNA reads TGTGCCATCAGTGACTCGGGGACAGGGGGAAGCACAGATACGCAGTATTTT. Its protein product is CAISDSGTGGSTDTQYF.

Only one count was recorded for this clone. The chain has TRBV4-2 and TRBJ1-2; possibly TRBD1 for D (6 bases). Germline V gene lookup returns CDR1 LGHNA and CDR2 YNFKEQ. The V end was cut by 4 bases, the J end by 4 bases, with 10 bases between. The length of the CDR3 is 13 residues. CDR3 amino acids: CASSLQGPYGYTF. In nucleotides, the CDR3 is TGTGCCAGCAGCCTTCAGGGGCCCTATGGCTACACCTTC.

The V call is TRBV5-1, the J call TRBJ2-3; 8 nucleotides agree with TRBD1. This CDR3 has 13 amino acids. The germline V gene encodes CDR1 SGHRS and CDR2 YFSETQ. With V trimmed by 3 bases and J by 5 bases, 2 bases remained unmatched. CDR3 residues: CASSSQGGDTQYF. The CDR3 DNA follows: TGCGCCAGCAGCTCACAGGGGGGAGATACGCAGTATTTT.

CDR3 in amino acids: CASRGLANRQETQYF. The CDR3, as DNA: TGCGCCAGCAGGGGACTAGCTAACCGCCAAGAGACCCAGTACTTC. This chain connects TRBV10-2 to TRBJ2-5, with TRBD2 identical over 9 bases. There are 15 residues in the CDR3. Germline CDR1 WSHSY, CDR2 SAAADI. Trimming took 6 bases from V and 1 from J; bases not matched to a gene: 6.

This chain joins TRBV19 and TRBJ2-7, with 9 positions matching TRBD1. The CDR3 sequence is 13 residues long. CDR1 LNHDA and CDR2 SQIVND come from the germline V gene (reference sequence). The V and J ends lost 4 bases and 5 bases, in that order; junction bases with no gene match: 3. The DNA of the CDR3 is TGTGCCAGTAGTACGGACAGGGGCCACGAGCAGTACTTC. Translation gives CASSTDRGHEQYF.

The chain carries TRBV6-6 and TRBJ2-1; 12 positions agree with TRBD2. V lost 6 bases, J lost 6 bases, and 6 bases stayed unmatched. The CDR3 has 15 residues. CDR1 is MNHNY, CDR2 SVGAGI, per germline (reference sequence). The CDR3 sequence is CASRGTSGRSNEQFF. CDR3 DNA sequence: TGTGCCAGCAGAGGAACTAGCGGGAGGTCCAATGAGCAGTTCTTC.

The table lists this clone with a count of one. The rearrangement uses TRBV5-4 and TRBJ2-7; D might be TRBD2 (5 bases). The CDR3 is 12 residues long. CDR1 SGHNT and CDR2 YYREEE come from the germline V gene (reference sequence). V lost 4 bases to trimming and J lost 7 bases, with 12 bases between them. The CDR3 sequence: CASSRSGVEQYF. As DNA, the CDR3 is TGTGCCAGCAGCAGGTCCGGGGTTGAGCAGTACTTC. Looking up the rest from reference TRBV5-4 and TRBJ2-7 gives the full variable domain: ETGVTQSPTHLIKTRGQQVTLRCSSQSGHNTVSWYQQALGQGPQFIFQYYREEENGRGNFPPRFSGLQFPNYSSELNVNALELDDSALYLCASSRSGVEQYFGPGTRLTVT.

J is TRBJ1-4 and V is TRBV15, with 7 bases aligning to TRBD1. V trimming: 0 bases; J trimming: 7 bases; junction bases outside the gene matches: 8. Germline assignment: CDR1 LNHNV and CDR2 YYDKDF (reference sequence). CDR3 length: 16 residues. The CDR3: CATSRDPAGGSEKLFF. CDR3 in DNA: TGTGCCACCAGCAGAGATCCGGCAGGGGGTAGTGAAAAACTGTTTTTT.

The rearrangement links TRBV6-5 to TRBJ2-7; 10 bases line up with TRBD2. The V gene end was trimmed by 3 bases and the J gene end by 2 bases; junction bases not matched to a gene: 4. This CDR3 has 15 amino acids. Per the germline V gene, CDR1 is MNHEY and CDR2 is SVGAGI. As DNA, the CDR3 is TGTGCCAGCAGTTATTCTAGCGGGGGAACCTACGAGCAGTACTTC. It codes for CASSYSSGGTYEQYF.

The count of this clone is one. CDR3 amino acids: CASSPTSGYYEQYF. For the CDR3, the DNA is TGTGCCAGCTCACCGACTAGCGGATACTACGAGCAGTACTTC. The rearrangement links TRBV18 to TRBJ2-7; the match to TRBD2 covers 9 bases. Germline assignment: CDR1 KGHSH and CDR2 LQKENI. Trimming at V came to 3 bases and at J to 3 bases, leaving 3 bases not matched to a gene. CDR3 length: 14 amino acids.

This CDR3 reads CASSWDSASYNEQFF. Here the CDR3 DNA reads TGTGCCAGTAGTTGGGACAGCGCTTCCTACAATGAGCAGTTCTTC. The rearrangement links TRBV19 to TRBJ2-1; 7 nucleotides match TRBD1. V was pared by 5 bases and J by 1 base, with 5 bases of the junction left unmatched. From germline, CDR1 is LNHDA and CDR2 SQIVND (reference sequence). The CDR3 length is 15 residues.

This sequence joins TRBV7-4 and TRBJ1-4, with 7 nucleotides matching TRBD1. The CDR3 is made up of 14 amino acids. With V trimmed by 5 bases and J by 7 bases, 7 bases remained unmatched. Germline values: CDR1 SGHVT, CDR2 SQSDAQ. The CDR3 sequence: CASSETGQSEKLFF. Written as DNA, the CDR3 is TGTGCCAGCAGCGAGACAGGGCAGTCTGAAAAACTGTTTTTT.

The V gene is TRBV5-6, the J gene TRBJ2-3; 11 positions agree with TRBD1. The germline gives CDR1 SGHDT, CDR2 YYEEEE. V was clipped by 4 bases and J by 2 bases; unmatched bases: 6. The CDR3 sequence is 16 residues long. The CDR3 reads CASSPDRGRFTDTQYF. The DNA of the CDR3 is TGTGCCAGCAGCCCGGACAGGGGGCGCTTCACAGATACGCAGTATTTT.

The rearrangement uses TRBV11-2 and TRBJ2-7; D might be TRBD2 (5 bases). This CDR3 contains 15 residues. Germline values: CDR1 SGHAT, CDR2 FQNNGV. The V and J ends lost 0 bases and 4 bases respectively, with 13 bases between them. CDR3 residues: CASSLDPSWRYEQYF. The CDR3 DNA reads as TGTGCCAGCAGCTTAGACCCCAGCTGGAGGTACGAGCAGTACTTC.

The chain links TRBV7-8 to TRBJ1-2, with TRBD1 matching over 10 bases. The CDR3 totals 13 residues. V lost 5 bases to trimming and J lost 8 bases; unmatched junction nucleotides: 5. CDR1 SGHVS and CDR2 FQNEAQ come from the germline V gene. The CDR3 loop is CASSARDRGGYTF. In DNA, the CDR3 is TGTGCCAGCAGCGCCCGGGACAGGGGAGGCTACACCTTC. The full variable domain, rest sourced from reference TRBV7-8 and TRBJ1-2, is GAGVSQSPRYKVAKRGQDVALRCDPISGHVSLFWYQQALGQGPEFLTYFQNEAQLDKSGLPSDRFFAERPEGSVSTLKIQRTQQEDSAVYLCASSARDRGGYTFGSGTRLTVV.

This clone occurred a few times. This chain links TRBV7-2 with TRBJ2-7, with D unclear. Germline lookup yields CDR1 SGHTA and CDR2 FQGNSA. This CDR3 is built from 12 residues. The germline V and J ends were trimmed by 4 bases and 3 bases, with 7 bases remaining between them. CDR3 nucleotides: TGTGCCAGCAGCTACGACAACTACGAGCAGTACTTC. Protein: CASSYDNYEQYF.

The chain joins TRBV19 to TRBJ1-2; tentatively, D is TRBD1 (5 bases). The CDR3 runs to 14 residues. Trimming left V 3 bases short and J 4 bases short, with 12 bases between. In germline, CDR1 is LNHDA, CDR2 SQIVND (reference sequence). The CDR3 region has the DNA TGTGCCAGTAGTATCGGTTGGGGCCCCTATGGCTACACCTTC. Protein sequence: CASSIGWGPYGYTF.

This chain joins TRBV5-1 and TRBJ1-4; TRBD1 matches at 7 bases. The CDR3 loop spans 15 amino acids. The germline V gene has CDR1 SGHRS and CDR2 YFSETQ. The ends lost 4 bases at V and 0 bases at J; junction bases unmatched: 3. CDR3 sequence (DNA): TGCGCCAGCAGCGCCACAGGGGCAACTAATGAAAAACTGTTTTTT. Translated: CASSATGATNEKLFF.

In its sample, this clone was seen a few times. The sample carries other DNA sequences with the same CDR3. The rearrangement joins TRBV2 to TRBJ1-2; 9 bases are a match to TRBD1. The germline CDR1 and CDR2 sequences are SNHLY and FYNNEI. With 6 bases clipped from V and 2 bases from J, the junction kept 1 base outside the gene matches. The CDR3 spans 13 residues. The CDR3 DNA follows: TGTGCCAGCAGAGGACAGGGGAACTATGGCTACACCTTC. Residues: CASRGQGNYGYTF.

Remarks on this clone: The germline gene is not matched at one end of the junction; a read error may be the cause. The rearrangement links TRBV18 to TRBJ1-3; no clear D. Germline V CDR1 and CDR2: KGHSH, LQKENI. The CDR3 is made up of 15 amino acids. DNA for the CDR3: TGTGCCAGCTCCCCACAACTAGACTCTGGAAACACCATATATTTT. This translates into CASSPQLDSGNTIYF.

The chain has TRBV27 and TRBJ1-2; D may be TRBD1 (5 bases). Germline V gives CDR1 MNHEY, CDR2 SMNVEV (reference sequence). This CDR3 region has 14 residues. V was pared by 7 bases and J by 4 bases, with 16 bases between. CDR3 DNA: TGTGCCAGCACTTCAGTATTGGGGGGCTATGGCTACACCTTC. It yields the protein CASTSVLGGYGYTF.

This sequence joins TRBV19 and TRBJ2-5; D possibly corresponds to TRBD2 (5 bases). Trimming took 4 bases from V and 2 from J, leaving 8 bases between them. Germline values: CDR1 LNHDA, CDR2 SQIVND (reference sequence). CDR3 size: 13 residues. CDR3 residues: CASSNEGQETQYF. CDR3 bases: TGTGCCAGTAGTAATGAGGGACAAGAGACCCAGTACTTC.

The chain employs TRBV29-1 and TRBJ1-5; D might be TRBD1 (6 bases). This CDR3 is built from 13 residues. Trimming left V 4 bases short and J 7 bases short, with 14 bases between. Germline CDR1 reads SQVTM; CDR2 reads ANQGSEA. CDR3 protein: CSVGLDSLQPQHF. CDR3 sequence (DNA): TGCAGCGTTGGGCTGGACAGTCTACAGCCCCAGCATTTT.

The V gene is TRBV5-1, the J gene TRBJ1-4; D is possibly TRBD1 (5 bases). Germline V CDR1 and CDR2: SGHRS, YFSETQ. Between the trimmed V and J ends, which lost 4 bases and 8 bases, there was a span of 18 bases. The length of the CDR3 is 15 residues. The CDR3 loop is CASSVTVGLEEKLFF. DNA of the CDR3: TGCGCCAGCAGCGTGACAGTGGGGCTGGAAGAAAAACTGTTTTTT.

The chain uses TRBV10-3 and TRBJ2-7, with 15 bases that match TRBD2. The trim removed 4 bases at V and 6 bases at J, leaving 4 bases unmatched. Germline CDR1 and CDR2: ENHRY and SYGVKD. The CDR3 extends over 15 amino acids. CDR3 sequence reads: CAISGTSGGAGEQYF. CDR3 in DNA: TGTGCCATCAGTGGGACTAGCGGGGGGGCGGGCGAGCAGTACTTC.

The chain carries TRBV27 and TRBJ2-1; TRBD2 matches 7 bases. This CDR3 region has 16 residues. V was pared by 7 bases and J by 4 bases, with 13 bases of the junction left unmatched. Germline V gives CDR1 MNHEY, CDR2 SMNVEV (reference sequence). CDR3 sequence reads: CASKGFLRERYNEQFF. The DNA of the CDR3 is TGTGCCAGCAAGGGTTTTTTGCGGGAGAGGTACAATGAGCAGTTCTTC.

The V gene is TRBV19, the J gene TRBJ1-2, with D tentatively TRBD1 (5 bases). Germline values: CDR1 LNHDA, CDR2 SQIVND (reference sequence). The CDR3 extends over 16 amino acids. The V and J ends lost 3 bases and 4 bases respectively, with 18 bases between them. CDR3 in amino acids: CASSILGGYDFYGYTF. The CDR3 DNA reads as TGTGCCAGTAGTATCCTTGGGGGGTACGATTTCTATGGCTACACCTTC.

The rearrangement joins TRBV6-5 to TRBJ1-1; D is ambiguous. Germline CDR1 is MNHEY and CDR2 is SVGAGI. This CDR3 spans 12 amino acids. The V and J ends lost 5 bases and 6 bases respectively, with 10 bases between them. Here the CDR3 reads CASSRSRSEAFF. CDR3 coding DNA: TGTGCCAGCAGTCGAAGTCGGTCTGAAGCTTTCTTT.

This clone was counted between two and nine times. Sequence at one end of the junction differs from germline and may be a read error. This chain links TRBV5-6 with TRBJ1-2; 8 bases line up with TRBD1. CDR1 SGHDT and CDR2 YYEEEE come from the germline V gene. The CDR3 is 12 amino acids. The CDR3 DNA is TGTGCCAGCAGCTTGGGGAAGGGACAGGATTCTTTC. Protein product: CASSLGKGQDSF.